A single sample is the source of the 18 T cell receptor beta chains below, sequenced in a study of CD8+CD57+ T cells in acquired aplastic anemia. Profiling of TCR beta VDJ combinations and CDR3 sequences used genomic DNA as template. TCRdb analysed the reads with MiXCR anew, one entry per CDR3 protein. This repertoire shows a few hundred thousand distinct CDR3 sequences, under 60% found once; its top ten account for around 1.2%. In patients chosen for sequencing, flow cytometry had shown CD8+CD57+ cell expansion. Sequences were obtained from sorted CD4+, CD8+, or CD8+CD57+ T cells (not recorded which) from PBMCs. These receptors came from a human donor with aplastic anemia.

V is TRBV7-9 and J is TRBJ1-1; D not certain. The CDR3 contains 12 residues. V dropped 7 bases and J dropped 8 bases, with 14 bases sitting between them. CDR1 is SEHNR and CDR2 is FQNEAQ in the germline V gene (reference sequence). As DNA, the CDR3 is TGTGCCAGCAACCCGCTCAGGTCCGAAGCTTTCTTT. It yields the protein CASNPLRSEAFF.

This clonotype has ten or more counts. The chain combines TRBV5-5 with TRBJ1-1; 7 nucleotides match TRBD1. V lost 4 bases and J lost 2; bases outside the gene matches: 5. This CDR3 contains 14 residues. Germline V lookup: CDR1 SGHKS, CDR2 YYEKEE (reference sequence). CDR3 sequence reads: CASSRDSQNTEAFF. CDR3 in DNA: TGTGCCAGCAGCCGGGACAGCCAAAACACTGAAGCTTTCTTT.

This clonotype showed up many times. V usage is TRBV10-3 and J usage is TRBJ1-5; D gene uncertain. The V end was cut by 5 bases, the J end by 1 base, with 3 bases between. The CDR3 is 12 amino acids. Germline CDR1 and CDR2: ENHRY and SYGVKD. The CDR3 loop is CAISPSNQPQHF. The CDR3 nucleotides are TGTGCCATCAGTCCAAGCAATCAGCCCCAGCATTTT.

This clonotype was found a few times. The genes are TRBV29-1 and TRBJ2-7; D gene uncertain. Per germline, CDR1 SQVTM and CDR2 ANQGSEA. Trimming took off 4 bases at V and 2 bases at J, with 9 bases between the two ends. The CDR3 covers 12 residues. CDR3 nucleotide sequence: TGCAGCGTTGTAGTCCGAGCCTACGAGCAGTACTTC. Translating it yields CSVVVRAYEQYF.

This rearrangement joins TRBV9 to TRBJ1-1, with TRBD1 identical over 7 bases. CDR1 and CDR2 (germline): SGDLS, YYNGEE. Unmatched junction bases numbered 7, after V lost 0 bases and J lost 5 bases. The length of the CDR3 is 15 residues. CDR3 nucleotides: TGTGCCAGCAGCGTAGCGGGAGGGGGCTTTACTGAAGCTTTCTTT. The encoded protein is CASSVAGGGFTEAFF.

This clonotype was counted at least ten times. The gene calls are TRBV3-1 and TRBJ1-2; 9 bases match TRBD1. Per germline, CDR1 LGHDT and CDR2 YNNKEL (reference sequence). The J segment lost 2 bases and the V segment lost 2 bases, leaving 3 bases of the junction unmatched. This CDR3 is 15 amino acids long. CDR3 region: CASSQQGQGNYGYTF. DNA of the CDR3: TGTGCCAGCAGCCAACAGGGACAGGGAAACTATGGCTACACCTTC.

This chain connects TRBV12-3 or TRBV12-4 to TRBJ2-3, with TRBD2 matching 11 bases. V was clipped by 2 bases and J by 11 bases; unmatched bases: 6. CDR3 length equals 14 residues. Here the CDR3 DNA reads TGTGCCAGCAGTTTATTACTAGCGGGAGCTGAGCAGTATTTT. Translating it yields CASSLLLAGAEQYF.

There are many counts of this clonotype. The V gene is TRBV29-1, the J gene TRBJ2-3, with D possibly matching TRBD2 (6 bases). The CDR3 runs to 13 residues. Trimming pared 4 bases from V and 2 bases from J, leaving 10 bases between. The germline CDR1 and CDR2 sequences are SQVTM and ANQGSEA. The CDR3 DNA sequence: TGCAGCGTTGGCGGGGCGATCACAGATACGCAGTATTTT. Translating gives CSVGGAITDTQYF.

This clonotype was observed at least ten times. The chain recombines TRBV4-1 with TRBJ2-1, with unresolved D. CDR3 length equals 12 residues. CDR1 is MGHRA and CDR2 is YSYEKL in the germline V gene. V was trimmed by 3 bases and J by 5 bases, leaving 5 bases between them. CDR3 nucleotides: TGCGCCAGCAGCCACAATAACAATGAGCAGTTCTTC. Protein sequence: CASSHNNNEQFF.

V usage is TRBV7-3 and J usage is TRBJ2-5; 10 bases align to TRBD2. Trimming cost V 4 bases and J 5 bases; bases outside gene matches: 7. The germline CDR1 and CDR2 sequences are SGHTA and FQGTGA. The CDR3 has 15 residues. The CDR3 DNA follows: TGTGCCAGCAGCTCGGCGCCTAGCGGGGGTGAGACCCAGTACTTC. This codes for CASSSAPSGGETQYF.

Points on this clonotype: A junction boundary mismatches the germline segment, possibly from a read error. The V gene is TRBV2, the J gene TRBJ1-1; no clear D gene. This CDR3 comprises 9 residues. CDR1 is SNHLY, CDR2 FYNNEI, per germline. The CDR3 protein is CARSPEAFF. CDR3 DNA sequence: TGTGCCCGCAGCCCAGAAGCTTTCTTC.

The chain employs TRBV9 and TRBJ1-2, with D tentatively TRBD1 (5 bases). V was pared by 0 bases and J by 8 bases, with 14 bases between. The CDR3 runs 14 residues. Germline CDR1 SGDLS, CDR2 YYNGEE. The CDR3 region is CASSVAGGESGYTF. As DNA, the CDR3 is TGTGCCAGCAGCGTAGCCGGGGGGGAGAGCGGCTACACCTTC. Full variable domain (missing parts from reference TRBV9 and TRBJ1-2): DSGVTQTPKHLITATGQRVTLRCSPRSGDLSVYWYQQSLDQGLQFLIQYYNGEERAKGNILERFSAQQFPDLHSELNLSSLELGDSALYFCASSVAGGESGYTFGSGTRLTVV.

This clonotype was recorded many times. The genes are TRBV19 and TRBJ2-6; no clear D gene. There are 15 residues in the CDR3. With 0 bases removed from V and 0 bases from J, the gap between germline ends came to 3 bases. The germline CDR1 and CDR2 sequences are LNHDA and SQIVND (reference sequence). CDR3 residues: CASSIDYSGANVLTF. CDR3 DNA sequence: TGTGCCAGTAGTATAGACTACTCTGGGGCCAACGTCCTGACTTTC. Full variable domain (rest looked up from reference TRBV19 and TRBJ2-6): DGGITQSPKYLFRKEGQNVTLSCEQNLNHDAMYWYRQDPGQGLRLIYYSQIVNDFQKGDIAEGYSVSREKKESFPLTVTSAQKNPTAFYLCASSIDYSGANVLTFGAGSRLTVL.

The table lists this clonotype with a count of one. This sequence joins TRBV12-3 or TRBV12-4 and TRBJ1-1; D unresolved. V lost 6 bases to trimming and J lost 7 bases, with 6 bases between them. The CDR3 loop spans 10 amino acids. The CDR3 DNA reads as TGTGCCAGCAGCGGGGATGAAGCTTTCTTT. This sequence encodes CASSGDEAFF.

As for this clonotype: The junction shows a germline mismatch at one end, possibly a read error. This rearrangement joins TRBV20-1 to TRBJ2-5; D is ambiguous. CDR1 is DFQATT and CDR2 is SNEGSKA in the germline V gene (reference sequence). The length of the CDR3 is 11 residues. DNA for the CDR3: TGCAGTGCTAGAGGCGGAGAGACCCAGTGCTTC. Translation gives CSARGGETQCF.

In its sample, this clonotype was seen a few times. CDR3: CASSTTLGGLATITGGTQYF. The CDR3 coding sequence is TGTGCCAGTAGTACCACCCTCGGGGGACTAGCGACGATAACGGGGGGTACGCAGTATTTT. The chain couples TRBV19 to TRBJ2-3; 10 bases fit TRBD2. This CDR3 region has 20 residues. Germline V CDR1 and CDR2: LNHDA, SQIVND (reference sequence). V shed 4 bases and J 8 bases; nucleotides not matched to a gene: 24.

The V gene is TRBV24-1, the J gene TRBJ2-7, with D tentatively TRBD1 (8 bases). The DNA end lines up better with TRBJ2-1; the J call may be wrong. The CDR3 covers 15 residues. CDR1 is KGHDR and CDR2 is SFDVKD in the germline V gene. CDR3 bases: TGTGCCACCAGGAGGACAGGGACTACCTACAATGAGCAGTTCTTC. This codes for CATRRTGTTYNEQFF.

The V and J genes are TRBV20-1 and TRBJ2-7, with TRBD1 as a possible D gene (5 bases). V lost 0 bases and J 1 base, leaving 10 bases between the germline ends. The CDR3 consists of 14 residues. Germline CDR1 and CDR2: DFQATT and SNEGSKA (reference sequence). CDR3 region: CSARDSGPSYEQYF. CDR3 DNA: TGCAGTGCTAGAGATTCAGGGCCTTCCTACGAGCAGTACTTC.